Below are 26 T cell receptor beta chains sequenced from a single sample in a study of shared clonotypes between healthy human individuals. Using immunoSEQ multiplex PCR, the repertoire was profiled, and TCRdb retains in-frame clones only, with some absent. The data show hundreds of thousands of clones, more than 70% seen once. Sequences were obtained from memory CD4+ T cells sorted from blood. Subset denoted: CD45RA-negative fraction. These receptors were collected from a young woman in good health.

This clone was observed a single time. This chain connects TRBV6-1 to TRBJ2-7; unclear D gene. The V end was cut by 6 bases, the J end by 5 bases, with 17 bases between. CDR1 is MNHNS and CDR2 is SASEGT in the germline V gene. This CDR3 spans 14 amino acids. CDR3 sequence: CASRETRRSNEQYF. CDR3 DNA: TGTGCCAGCAGGGAAACCCGCAGGAGTAACGAGCAGTACTTC.

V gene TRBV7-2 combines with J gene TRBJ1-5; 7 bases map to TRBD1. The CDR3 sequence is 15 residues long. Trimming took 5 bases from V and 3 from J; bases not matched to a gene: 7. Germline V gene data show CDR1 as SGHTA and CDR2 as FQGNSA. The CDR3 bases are TGTGCCAGCAGCCCCAGACAGGGCCCCAATCAGCCCCAGCATTTT. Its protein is CASSPRQGPNQPQHF.

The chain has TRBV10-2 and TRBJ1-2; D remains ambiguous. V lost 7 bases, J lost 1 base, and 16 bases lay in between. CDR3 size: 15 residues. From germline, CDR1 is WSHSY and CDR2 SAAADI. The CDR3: CASTGRSTLNYGYTF. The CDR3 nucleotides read TGCGCCAGCACCGGACGGAGTACGCTTAACTATGGCTACACCTTC.

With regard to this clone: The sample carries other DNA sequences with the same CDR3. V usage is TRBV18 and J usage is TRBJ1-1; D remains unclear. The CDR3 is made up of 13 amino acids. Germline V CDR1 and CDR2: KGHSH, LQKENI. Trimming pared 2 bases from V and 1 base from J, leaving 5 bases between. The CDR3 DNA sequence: TGTGCCAGCTCACCAGGCGGGAACACTGAAGCTTTCTTT. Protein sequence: CASSPGGNTEAFF.

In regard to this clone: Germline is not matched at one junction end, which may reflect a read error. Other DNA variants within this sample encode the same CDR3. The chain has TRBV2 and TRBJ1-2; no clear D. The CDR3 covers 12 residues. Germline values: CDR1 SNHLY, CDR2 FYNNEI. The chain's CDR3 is CASREGSYGYTF. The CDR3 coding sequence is TGTGCCAGCAGGGAAGGGAGCTATGGCTACACCTTC.

The CDR3 DNA sequence: TGTGCCAGCAGTTGGGGATCATATAGGGGATTCTACGAGCAGTACTTC. Translating it yields CASSWGSYRGFYEQYF. The V and J genes are TRBV27 and TRBJ2-7, with D possibly TRBD1 on 5 matching bases. CDR1 and CDR2 from the germline V gene are MNHEY and SMNVEV (reference sequence). The CDR3 totals 16 residues. Trimming removed 4 bases from V and 3 bases from J, with 19 bases in between.

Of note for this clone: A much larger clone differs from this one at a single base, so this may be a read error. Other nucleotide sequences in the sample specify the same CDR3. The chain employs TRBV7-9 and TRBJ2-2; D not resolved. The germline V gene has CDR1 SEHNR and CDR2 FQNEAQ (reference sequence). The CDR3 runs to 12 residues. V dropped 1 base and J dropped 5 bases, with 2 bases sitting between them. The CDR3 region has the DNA TGTGCCAGCAGCTTAGAGACCGGGGAGCTGTTTTTT. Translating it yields CASSLETGELFF. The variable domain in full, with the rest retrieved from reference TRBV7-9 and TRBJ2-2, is DTGVSQNPRHKITKRGQNVTFRCDPISEHNRLYWYRQTLGQGPEFLTYFQNEAQLEKSRLLSDRFSAERPKGSFSTLEIQRTEQGDSAMYLCASSLETGELFFGEGSRLTVL.

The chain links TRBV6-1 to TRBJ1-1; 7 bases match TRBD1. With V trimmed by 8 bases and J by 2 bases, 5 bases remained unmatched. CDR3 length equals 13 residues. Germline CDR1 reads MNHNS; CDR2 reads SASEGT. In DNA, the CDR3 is TGTGCCAGCGGAGGACAGGTTAACACTGAAGCTTTCTTT. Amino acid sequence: CASGGQVNTEAFF.

CDR3 residues: CASSYSGQGGSYEQYF. As DNA, the CDR3 is TGTGCCAGCAGTTACTCGGGGCAGGGGGGTTCCTACGAGCAGTACTTC. The chain joins TRBV6-5 to TRBJ2-7, with D possibly TRBD1 on 7 matching bases. The germline V and J ends were trimmed by 0 bases and 1 base, with 13 bases remaining between them. The CDR3 contains 16 residues. Germline CDR1 and CDR2: MNHEY and SVGAGI.

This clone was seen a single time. CDR3 bases: TGCGCCAGCAGCTTGGAATCTACTGACTATGGCTACACCTTC. Its translation: CASSLESTDYGYTF. The rearrangement links TRBV5-1 to TRBJ1-2; D unclear. Germline loops: CDR1 SGHRS, CDR2 YFSETQ. Deletions cut 0 bases from V and 3 bases from J, with 9 bases between. This CDR3 has 14 amino acids.

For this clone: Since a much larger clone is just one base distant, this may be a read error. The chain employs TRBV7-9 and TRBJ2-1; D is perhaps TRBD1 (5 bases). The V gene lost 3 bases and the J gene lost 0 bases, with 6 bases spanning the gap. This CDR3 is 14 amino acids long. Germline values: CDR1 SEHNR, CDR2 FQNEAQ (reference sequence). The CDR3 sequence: CASSLDISYNEQFF. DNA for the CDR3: TGTGCCAGCAGCTTGGACATCTCCTACAATGAGCAGTTCTTC.

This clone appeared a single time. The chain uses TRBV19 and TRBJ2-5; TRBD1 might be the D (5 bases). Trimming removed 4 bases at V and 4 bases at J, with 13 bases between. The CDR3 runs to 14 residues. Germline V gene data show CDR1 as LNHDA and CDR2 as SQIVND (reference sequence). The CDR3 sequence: CASSRAGSAETQYF. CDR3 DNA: TGTGCCAGTAGTAGGGCAGGGTCGGCAGAGACCCAGTACTTC.

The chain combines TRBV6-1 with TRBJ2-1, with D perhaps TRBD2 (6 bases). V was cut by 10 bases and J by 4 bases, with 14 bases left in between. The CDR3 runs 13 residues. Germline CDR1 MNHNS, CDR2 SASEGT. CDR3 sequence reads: CATHGGAYNEQFF. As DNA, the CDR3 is TGTGCCACACACGGCGGGGCGTACAATGAGCAGTTCTTC.

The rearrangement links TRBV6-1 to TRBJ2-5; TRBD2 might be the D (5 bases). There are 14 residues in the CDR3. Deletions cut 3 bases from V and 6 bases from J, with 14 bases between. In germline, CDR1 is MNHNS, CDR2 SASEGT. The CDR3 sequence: CASSEPDGVKTQYF. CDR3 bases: TGTGCCAGCAGTGAGCCGGACGGGGTCAAGACCCAGTACTTC.

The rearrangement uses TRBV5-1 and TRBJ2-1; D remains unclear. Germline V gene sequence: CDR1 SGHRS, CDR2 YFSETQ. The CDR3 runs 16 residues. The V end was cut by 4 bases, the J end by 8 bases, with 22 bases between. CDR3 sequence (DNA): TGCGCCAGCAGCGGAGAGACTGGCGCCCACGGCGATGAGCAGTTCTTC. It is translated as CASSGETGAHGDEQFF.

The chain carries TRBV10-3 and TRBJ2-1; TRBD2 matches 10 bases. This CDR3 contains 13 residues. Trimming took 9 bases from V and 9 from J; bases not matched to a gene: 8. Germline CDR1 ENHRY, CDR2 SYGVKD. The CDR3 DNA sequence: TGTGCCATGGAAGCGGGAGGGGGGGCTGAGCAGTTCTTC. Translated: CAMEAGGGAEQFF.

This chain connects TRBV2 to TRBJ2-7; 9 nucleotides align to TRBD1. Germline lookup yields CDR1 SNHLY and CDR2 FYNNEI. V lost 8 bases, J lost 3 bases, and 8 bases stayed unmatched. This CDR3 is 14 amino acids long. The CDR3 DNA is TGTGCCAGCCTCAGCGGGACAGGGAACTACGAGCAGTACTTC. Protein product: CASLSGTGNYEQYF. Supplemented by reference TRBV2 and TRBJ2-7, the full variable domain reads EPEVTQTPSHQVTQMGQEVILRCVPISNHLYFYWYRQILGQKVEFLVSFYNNEISEKSEIFDDQFSVERPDGSNFTLKIRSTKLEDSAMYFCASLSGTGNYEQYFGPGTRLTVT.

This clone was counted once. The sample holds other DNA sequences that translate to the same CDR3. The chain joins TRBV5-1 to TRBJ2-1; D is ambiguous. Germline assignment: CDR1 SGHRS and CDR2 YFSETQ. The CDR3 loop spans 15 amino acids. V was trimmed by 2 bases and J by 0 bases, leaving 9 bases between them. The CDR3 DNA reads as TGCGCCAGCAGCTTTAGTTCCAGCTCCTACAATGAGCAGTTCTTC. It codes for CASSFSSSSYNEQFF.

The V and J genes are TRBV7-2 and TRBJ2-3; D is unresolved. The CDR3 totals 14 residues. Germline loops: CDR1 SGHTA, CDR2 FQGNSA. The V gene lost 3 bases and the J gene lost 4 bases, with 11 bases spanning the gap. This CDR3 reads CASSFTSSADTQYF. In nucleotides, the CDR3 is TGTGCCAGCAGCTTTACTTCTTCAGCAGATACGCAGTATTTT.

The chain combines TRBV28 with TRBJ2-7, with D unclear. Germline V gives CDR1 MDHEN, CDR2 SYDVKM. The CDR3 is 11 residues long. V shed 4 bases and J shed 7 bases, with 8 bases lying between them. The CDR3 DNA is TGTGCCAGCAGTTCCGCGTGGGAGCAGTACTTC. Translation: CASSSAWEQYF.

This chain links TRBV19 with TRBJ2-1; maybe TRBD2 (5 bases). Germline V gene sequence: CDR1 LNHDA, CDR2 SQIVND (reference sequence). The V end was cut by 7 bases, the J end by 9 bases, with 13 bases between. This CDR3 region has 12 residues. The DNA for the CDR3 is TGTGCCAGTACCCGGCCCGCGGGTGAGCAGTTCTTC. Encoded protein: CASTRPAGEQFF.

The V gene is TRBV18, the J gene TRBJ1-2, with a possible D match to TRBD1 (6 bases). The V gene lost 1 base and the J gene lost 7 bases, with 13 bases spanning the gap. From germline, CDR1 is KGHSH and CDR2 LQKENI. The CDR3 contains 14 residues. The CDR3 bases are TGTGCCAGCTCACCACAGTCAGGGGTGGTTGGCTACACCTTC. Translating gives CASSPQSGVVGYTF.

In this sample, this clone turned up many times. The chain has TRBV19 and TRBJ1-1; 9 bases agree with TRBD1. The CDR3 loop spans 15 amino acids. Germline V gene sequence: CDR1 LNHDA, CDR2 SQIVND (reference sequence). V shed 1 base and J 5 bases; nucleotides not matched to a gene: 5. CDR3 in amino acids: CASSIVRTGATEAFF. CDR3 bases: TGTGCCAGTAGTATAGTTAGGACAGGGGCGACTGAAGCTTTCTTT.

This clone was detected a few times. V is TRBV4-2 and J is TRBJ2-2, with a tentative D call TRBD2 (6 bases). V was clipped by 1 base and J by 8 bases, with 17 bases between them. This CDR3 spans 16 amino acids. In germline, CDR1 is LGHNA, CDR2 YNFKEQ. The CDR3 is CASSQGVGTGEGELFF. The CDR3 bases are TGTGCCAGCAGCCAAGGTGTTGGGACTGGGGAAGGGGAGCTGTTTTTT.

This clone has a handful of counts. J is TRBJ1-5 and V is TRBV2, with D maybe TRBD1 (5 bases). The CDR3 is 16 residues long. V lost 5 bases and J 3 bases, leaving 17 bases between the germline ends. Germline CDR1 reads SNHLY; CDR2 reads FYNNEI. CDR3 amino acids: CASSSSGRGVNQPQHF. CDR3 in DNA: TGTGCCAGCAGTTCCTCGGGACGGGGGGTCAATCAGCCCCAGCATTTT.

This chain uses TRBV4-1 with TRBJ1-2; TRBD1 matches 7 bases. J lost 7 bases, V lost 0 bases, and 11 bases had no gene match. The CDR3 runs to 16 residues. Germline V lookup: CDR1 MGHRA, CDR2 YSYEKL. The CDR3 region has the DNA TGCGCCAGCAGCCAAGATCGGGCAGGGGGGGGCGGTGGCTACACCTTC. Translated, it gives CASSQDRAGGGGGYTF.